The present T cell receptor (beta chain) was sequenced within a study of blood T cell repertoires in COVID-19. For the study at large: The United States, Italy and Spain supplied acute and convalescent COVID-19 samples. Nucleic acid was either cDNA or gDNA, and it came from T cells, B-cell-depleted T cells, or PBMCs.

In the authors' workflow: Estimation of nucleated cell counts was performed using reference gene primer amplification. This table comes from immunoSEQ multiplex PCR, and its TCRdb copy is limited to in-frame clones, with some not included. The DNA was the basis for D and trimming; V, J and clone size are from that table. The sample has around 140,000 clones, 87% seen once. CDR1 and CDR2 from the germline V gene are KGHSH and LQKENI. Trimming cost V 1 base and J 3 bases; bases outside gene matches: 4. This CDR3 has 16 residues. This clone was seen more than once but under ten times. This TCR was sampled from a man aged 50 to 59 who had recovered from COVID-19. Material: peripheral blood. The chain employs TRBV18 and TRBJ2-3; TRBD2 matches at 10 bases. The CDR3 reads CASSPRSGGATDTQYF. CDR3 sequence (DNA): TGTGCCAGCTCACCACGGAGCGGGGGGGCAACAGATACGCAGTATTTT.